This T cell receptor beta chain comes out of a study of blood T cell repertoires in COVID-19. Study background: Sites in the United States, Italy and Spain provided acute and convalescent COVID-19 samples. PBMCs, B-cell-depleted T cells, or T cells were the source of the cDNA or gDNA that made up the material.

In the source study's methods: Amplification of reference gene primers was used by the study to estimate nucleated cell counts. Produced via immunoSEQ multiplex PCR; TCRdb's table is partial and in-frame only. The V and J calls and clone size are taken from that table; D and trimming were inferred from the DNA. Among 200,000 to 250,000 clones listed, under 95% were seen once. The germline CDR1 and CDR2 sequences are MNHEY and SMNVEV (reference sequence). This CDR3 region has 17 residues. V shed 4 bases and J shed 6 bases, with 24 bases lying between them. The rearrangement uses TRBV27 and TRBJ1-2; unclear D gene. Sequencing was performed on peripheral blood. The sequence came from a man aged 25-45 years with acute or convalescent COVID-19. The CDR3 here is CASSSFGLRGGRDGYTF. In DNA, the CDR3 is TGTGCCAGCAGTTCCTTCGGACTCCGGGGAGGGAGAGATGGCTACACCTTC.